This T cell receptor beta chain came from a study of blood T cell repertoires in COVID-19 (dated by TCRdb to 2020 to 2021). The study in broad terms: Samples from collaborators originated in the United States, Italy and Spain and spanned both the acute and convalescent phases of COVID-19. The material from the prospective study consisted of cDNA or gDNA derived from T cells, B-cell-depleted T cells, or PBMCs. A de-identified subject ID, COVID-19 status, age in years and sex were almost always included in the sample metadata. Samples came from the ongoing ImmuneRACE study (first 160 participants) plus 1,254 subjects from 6 global collaborators. Where available, HLA class I and class II types were obtained from metadata supplied by the sample provider rather than from assay-based typing. The dataset comprised deeply sampled blood TCRbeta repertoires from subjects exposed to, actively infected with, or recovered from COVID-19. A freely available public database, intended as a resource for researchers studying the immune response to SARS-CoV-2, is where the repertoires were released. The study at large found these results: How much clinical and demographic metadata was included differed by source and by participant, and the metadata was provided uncurated.

TCRbeta CDR3 regions were amplified from genomic DNA by means of the immunoSEQ Assay, a bias-controlled multiplex PCR. In the source study's methods: Within the assay, amplification of reference gene primers was used to estimate how many nucleated cells each sample contained. To quantify the absolute abundance of each unique TCRbeta CDR3 rearrangement, sequence reads were collapsed and filtered. Productive Simpson clonality was computed per sample as the square root of Simpson's diversity index over productive rearrangements. The source is immuneACCESS, and TCRdb retained only in-frame sequences with V and J called. Part of the clones is not carried over; for the studies checked, unresolved V genes explain less than half of this, and the remainder is unexplained. The V and J calls and clone size are taken from that table; D and trimming were inferred from the DNA. Present in this sample are about 200,000 clones, about 85% of which were seen just once. The ten most abundant clones make up around 0.93% of the sample.

Measured from the cysteine to the phenylalanine, the CDR3 is 16 residues long. Only CDR3 DNA is held: 48 bases, read in frame from base 1. For CDR1 and CDR2, the germline V gene lists SGHDT and YYEEEE. V is cut back by 4 bases and J by 2 bases, with 10 bases in the junction unmatched. In Seattle, one collaborating source enrolled patients while the infection was active and tracked those patients longitudinally over the course of disease. Whole blood was collected in K2EDTA tubes by collaborating institutions according to the institutions' own protocols. For TCRbeta analysis, collaborators shipped samples as frozen whole blood, isolated PBMCs, or DNA extracted from either of those sample types. This clone has only one observation. Its specific antigen is unknown. Per-base quality was not reported, and no clone a single base away is much larger than it.

Material: peripheral blood. The chain is made from TRBV5-6 and TRBJ1-2; 8 bases in the middle match TRBD1. This sequence was found in a man aged 60-69 years with COVID-19, enrolled during active disease. In nucleotide form, the sequence is TGTGCCAGCAGCCCCGCTGGACAGGGCGGGAACTATGGCTACACCTTC. It encodes CASSPAGQGGNYGYTF.